The entry that follows covers one TCR beta chain sequence. A sample-barcoded 5' primer and a J-beta primer mix were used in a second PCR of about 7 to 11 cycles. TCRdb analysed the 5' RACE reads with MiXCR anew, one entry per CDR3 protein. The repertoire holds roughly 930,000 distinct CDR3 sequences, with about 48% as singletons. The V gene lost 11 bases and the J gene lost 3 bases, with 14 bases spanning the gap. Germline values: CDR1 MNHEY, CDR2 SVGEGT. The CDR3 has 13 amino acids. The data are from a study of blood T cells in healthy people across ages. The source of this sequence is a man younger than 40 in good health. Sample: blood. This chain connects TRBV6-2 or TRBV6-3 to TRBJ1-5, with D perhaps TRBD1 (5 bases). The CDR3 DNA reads TGTGCCTCGACCGGGGGAACCAATCAGCCCCAGCATTTT. Translation gives CASTGGTNQPQHF.